These T cell receptor beta chains were read from a single sample in a study of blood T cell repertoires in COVID-19. Profiled with immunoSEQ multiplex PCR; TCRdb holds only in-frame clones, not every one. The table records 150,000 to 200,000 clones, 86% of them present only once. Sample: peripheral blood. These receptors all stem from a woman in her seventies with acute or convalescent COVID-19. The CDR3 runs from the conserved cysteine through the conserved F or W. The D gene is left open where the match is weak. Clone size is given for some rows only: seen once, a few or many times, or a class if the clone is expanded.

cdr3_aa: CASSPRPDSPLHF; cdr3_nt: TGTGCCAGCTCACCACGTCCGGATTCACCCCTCCACTTT; clone_size: NA; d_call: NA; j_call: TRBJ1-6; v_call: TRBV18
cdr3_aa: CASSYERQHYGYTF; cdr3_nt: TGTGCCAGCAGTTACGAAAGACAGCACTATGGCTACACCTTC; clone_size: NA; d_call: NA; j_call: TRBJ1-2; v_call: TRBV6-2/TRBV6-3
cdr3_aa: CASSRGGHATGELFF; cdr3_nt: TGTGCCAGCAGTCGCGGGGGCCATGCGACCGGGGAGCTGTTTTTT; clone_size: NA; d_call: NA; j_call: TRBJ2-2; v_call: TRBV25-1
cdr3_aa: CASRDYLLTDTQYF; cdr3_nt: TGTGCCAGCAGAGATTACCTATTAACAGATACGCAGTATTTT; clone_size: NA; d_call: NA; j_call: TRBJ2-3; v_call: TRBV2
cdr3_aa: CASSLARTGVNTGELFF; cdr3_nt: TGTGCCAGCAGCTTAGCCCGGACAGGGGTGAACACCGGGGAGCTGTTTTTT; clone_size: NA; d_call: TRBD1; j_call: TRBJ2-2; v_call: TRBV7-6
cdr3_aa: CASSPGGGYGYTF; cdr3_nt: TGTGCCAGCAGTCCCGGGGGTGGCTATGGCTACACCTTC; clone_size: once; d_call: NA; j_call: TRBJ1-2; v_call: TRBV25-1
cdr3_aa: CASSPPGTGLGGELFF; cdr3_nt: TGTGCCAGCAGCCCCCCCGGGACAGGGTTGGGCGGGGAGCTGTTTTTT; clone_size: NA; d_call: TRBD1; j_call: TRBJ2-2; v_call: TRBV5-4
cdr3_aa: CASSQDPGGSGANVLTF; cdr3_nt: TGCGCCAGCAGCCAAGATCCAGGGGGATCTGGGGCCAACGTCCTGACTTTC; clone_size: NA; d_call: TRBD1; j_call: TRBJ2-6; v_call: TRBV4-1
cdr3_aa: CASSSLGTHAGTEAFF; cdr3_nt: TGTGCCAGCAGCTCCCTGGGGACTCACGCGGGCACTGAAGCTTTCTTT; clone_size: few; d_call: NA; j_call: TRBJ1-1; v_call: TRBV7-2
cdr3_aa: CASSLPSRETNIQYF; cdr3_nt: TGTGCCAGCAGCTTACCTTCGCGGGAGACAAACATTCAGTACTTC; clone_size: NA; d_call: TRBD2; j_call: TRBJ2-4; v_call: TRBV5-6
cdr3_aa: CTSSQPQSGTRVHNEQFF; cdr3_nt: TGCACCAGCAGCCAACCACAATCCGGGACTAGGGTCCACAATGAGCAGTTCTTC; clone_size: NA; d_call: NA; j_call: TRBJ2-1; v_call: TRBV1
cdr3_aa: CASSFGLAFRIEQYF; cdr3_nt: TGTGCCAGCAGTTTCGGACTAGCCTTCCGTATCGAGCAGTACTTC; clone_size: NA; d_call: TRBD2; j_call: TRBJ2-7; v_call: TRBV6-2/TRBV6-3
cdr3_aa: CSVGTALNTEAFF; cdr3_nt: TGCAGCGTTGGCACAGCCCTGAACACTGAAGCTTTCTTT; clone_size: NA; d_call: NA; j_call: TRBJ1-1; v_call: TRBV29-1
cdr3_aa: CASSLGTGGNGYTF; cdr3_nt: TGTGCCAGTAGTCTAGGGACAGGGGGCAACGGCTACACCTTC; clone_size: NA; d_call: TRBD1; j_call: TRBJ1-2; v_call: TRBV19
cdr3_aa: CASSLRVGEKLFF; cdr3_nt: TGTGCCAGCAGCCTCCGGGTCGGGGAAAAACTGTTTTTT; clone_size: NA; d_call: NA; j_call: TRBJ1-4; v_call: TRBV28
cdr3_aa: CASSLGQVRLNTEAFF; cdr3_nt: TGTGCCAGCTCGCTAGGACAGGTCCGATTGAACACTGAAGCTTTCTTT; clone_size: NA; d_call: TRBD1; j_call: TRBJ1-1; v_call: TRBV18
cdr3_aa: CASSPRTGKFQETQYF; cdr3_nt: TGTGCCAGCAGTCCTCGGACAGGAAAGTTTCAAGAGACCCAGTACTTC; clone_size: NA; d_call: TRBD1; j_call: TRBJ2-5; v_call: TRBV5-4
cdr3_aa: CASSLTDYEQYF; cdr3_nt: TGCGCCAGCAGCTTGACAGACTACGAGCAGTACTTC; clone_size: NA; d_call: NA; j_call: TRBJ2-7; v_call: TRBV5-1
cdr3_aa: CASLSSGANVLTF; cdr3_nt: TGTGCCAGCCTTTCCTCCGGGGCCAACGTCCTGACTTTC; clone_size: NA; d_call: NA; j_call: TRBJ2-6; v_call: TRBV28
cdr3_aa: CASSIRRGRVTEAFF; cdr3_nt: TGTGCCAGTAGTATACGTCGGGGGAGGGTCACTGAAGCTTTCTTT; clone_size: NA; d_call: NA; j_call: TRBJ1-1; v_call: TRBV19
cdr3_aa: CASSPTGPPYGYTF; cdr3_nt: TGTGCCAGCAGTCCGACAGGGCCCCCTTATGGCTACACCTTC; clone_size: NA; d_call: TRBD1; j_call: TRBJ1-2; v_call: TRBV2
cdr3_aa: CASSQIAGPSSYEQYF; cdr3_nt: TGCGCCAGCAGCCAGATAGCGGGGCCTTCCTCCTACGAGCAGTACTTC; clone_size: NA; d_call: TRBD2; j_call: TRBJ2-7; v_call: TRBV4-3
cdr3_aa: CASSLGVANTGELFF; cdr3_nt: TGTGCCAGCAGCTTAGGGGTTGCGAACACCGGGGAGCTGTTTTTT; clone_size: once; d_call: NA; j_call: TRBJ2-2; v_call: TRBV5-4
cdr3_aa: CASSFRDRYQPQHF; cdr3_nt: TGTGCCAGCAGCTTCCGGGACAGATATCAGCCCCAGCATTTT; clone_size: NA; d_call: TRBD1; j_call: TRBJ1-5; v_call: TRBV7-2
cdr3_aa: CASSIQEGRSPLHF; cdr3_nt: TGTGCCAGCAGTATACAGGAGGGAAGGTCACCCCTCCACTTT; clone_size: NA; d_call: NA; j_call: TRBJ1-6; v_call: TRBV2
cdr3_aa: CASSLFPGLAVAYEQYF; cdr3_nt: TGTGCCAGCAGCCTTTTTCCGGGACTAGCGGTAGCCTACGAGCAGTACTTC; clone_size: NA; d_call: TRBD2; j_call: TRBJ2-7; v_call: TRBV6-2/TRBV6-3
cdr3_aa: CASSLWSGSNQPQHF; cdr3_nt: TGTGCCAGTAGTCTGTGGTCGGGTAGCAATCAGCCCCAGCATTTT; clone_size: few; d_call: NA; j_call: TRBJ1-5; v_call: TRBV19
cdr3_aa: CASSVTGTRIADTQYF; cdr3_nt: TGTGCCAGCAGCGTCACCGGGACACGGATCGCAGATACGCAGTATTTT; clone_size: NA; d_call: NA; j_call: TRBJ2-3; v_call: TRBV9
cdr3_aa: CASSPRDRVKGYTF; cdr3_nt: TGTGCCAGCAGTCCCCGGGACAGGGTAAAGGGCTACACCTTC; clone_size: NA; d_call: TRBD1; j_call: TRBJ1-2; v_call: TRBV6-5
cdr3_aa: CASSLLAGTGELFF; cdr3_nt: TGTGCCAGCAGCTTACTTGCGGGGACCGGGGAGCTGTTTTTT; clone_size: NA; d_call: NA; j_call: TRBJ2-2; v_call: TRBV7-8
cdr3_aa: CASSLGAGVNTGELFF; cdr3_nt: TGCGCCAGCAGCTTGGGGGCGGGCGTTAACACCGGGGAGCTGTTTTTT; clone_size: NA; d_call: NA; j_call: TRBJ2-2; v_call: TRBV5-1
cdr3_aa: CARSWGKTVDYGYTF; cdr3_nt: TGTGCCAGAAGCTGGGGAAAGACAGTGGATTATGGCTACACCTTC; clone_size: NA; d_call: NA; j_call: TRBJ1-2; v_call: TRBV5-3
cdr3_aa: CASSARETQYF; cdr3_nt: TGTGCCAGCAGTGCCCGGGAGACCCAGTACTTC; clone_size: few; d_call: NA; j_call: TRBJ2-5; v_call: TRBV6-2/TRBV6-3
cdr3_aa: CASSWDRGSEKLFF; cdr3_nt: TGTGCCAGCAGCTGGGACAGGGGGAGCGAAAAACTGTTTTTT; clone_size: once; d_call: TRBD1; j_call: TRBJ1-4; v_call: TRBV5-4
cdr3_aa: CASSDLLGVSTQYF; cdr3_nt: TGTGCCAGCAGTGATCTACTTGGAGTGTCTACGCAGTATTTT; clone_size: NA; d_call: NA; j_call: TRBJ2-3; v_call: TRBV6-1
cdr3_aa: CASNANPGHNTGELFF; cdr3_nt: TGTGCCAGTAACGCTAATCCGGGACATAACACCGGGGAGCTGTTTTTT; clone_size: few; d_call: NA; j_call: TRBJ2-2; v_call: TRBV19
cdr3_aa: CASSPDRVTEAFF; cdr3_nt: TGTGCCAGCAGCCCTGACAGGGTCACTGAAGCTTTCTTT; clone_size: NA; d_call: TRBD1; j_call: TRBJ1-1; v_call: TRBV7-2
cdr3_aa: CSASGRTGGWTQYF; cdr3_nt: TGCAGTGCTAGTGGTCGGACAGGGGGATGGACCCAGTACTTC; clone_size: NA; d_call: TRBD1; j_call: TRBJ2-5; v_call: TRBV20-1
cdr3_aa: CASSLEQGRYHEQYF; cdr3_nt: TGTGCCAGCAGCTTAGAGCAGGGAAGGTACCACGAGCAGTACTTC; clone_size: NA; d_call: NA; j_call: TRBJ2-7; v_call: TRBV7-2
cdr3_aa: CASSPGGRQVHEQYF; cdr3_nt: TGTGCCAGCAGCCCGGGGGGCAGACAAGTTCACGAGCAGTACTTC; clone_size: NA; d_call: NA; j_call: TRBJ2-7; v_call: TRBV5-4
cdr3_aa: CASTRRGDTQYF; cdr3_nt: TGTGCCAGCACCCGTAGGGGGGATACGCAGTATTTT; clone_size: NA; d_call: NA; j_call: TRBJ2-3; v_call: TRBV5-4
cdr3_aa: CASSFPTSGRAGANVLTF; cdr3_nt: TGTGCCAGCAGCTTTCCGACTAGCGGGAGGGCTGGGGCCAACGTCCTGACTTTC; clone_size: NA; d_call: TRBD2; j_call: TRBJ2-6; v_call: TRBV5-4
cdr3_aa: CASRPTSGRTDTQYF; cdr3_nt: TGTGCCAGCAGGCCCACTAGCGGGAGAACAGATACGCAGTATTTT; clone_size: once; d_call: TRBD2; j_call: TRBJ2-3; v_call: TRBV28
cdr3_aa: CASSDGFKDYYTGELFF; cdr3_nt: TGTGCCAGCAGTGACGGGTTTAAGGACTATTACACCGGGGAGCTGTTTTTT; clone_size: NA; d_call: NA; j_call: TRBJ2-2; v_call: TRBV25-1
cdr3_aa: CASSLGRWRATNEKLFF; cdr3_nt: TGCGCCAGCAGCTTGGGCCGGTGGAGGGCAACTAATGAAAAACTGTTTTTT; clone_size: NA; d_call: NA; j_call: TRBJ1-4; v_call: TRBV5-1